This T cell receptor beta chain appears in the sequencing data of a study of blood T cell repertoires in COVID-19. About the research overall: The study drew acute and convalescent COVID-19 samples from the United States, Italy and Spain.

J lost 4 bases, V lost 2 bases, and 9 bases had no gene match. This CDR3 region has 16 residues. Germline CDR1 and CDR2: SGHTS and YDEGEE. Measured with immunoSEQ multiplex PCR; TCRdb has only the in-frame clones, and not every one. The table has about 160,000 clones, 80% to 90% seen once. The chain links TRBV5-8 to TRBJ2-3, with 8 bases fitting TRBD1. The receptor comes from a woman between 50 and 59 years old with COVID-19, enrolled during active disease. Material for sequencing was peripheral blood. As DNA, the CDR3 is TGTGCCAGCAGCTTCCGGACAGGGCAGGGCCCAGATACGCAGTATTTT. This encodes CASSFRTGQGPDTQYF. Complete variable domain (other parts from reference TRBV5-8 and TRBJ2-3): EAGVTQSPTHLIKTRGQQATLRCSPISGHTSVYWYQQALGLGLQFLLWYDEGEERNRGNFPPRFSGRQFPNYSSELNVNALELEDSALYLCASSFRTGQGPDTQYFGPGTRLTVL.